These T cell receptor beta chains were read from a single sample in a study of T cell responses to AZD1222 COVID-19 vaccine. The repertoire was sequenced with immunoSEQ multiplex PCR; TCRdb's copy has only in-frame clones and lacks some. The sample lists some 110,000 clones, around 82% seen once, with around 9.9% in the top ten. The material sequenced was peripheral blood, taken on day 0 of AZD1222 vaccination. The receptors come from an adult in good health. Each CDR3 is given with its conserved first and last residue. D genes are given only for firm matches. Not all rows give a size; the values are once, few, many and, for expanded clones, a class.

d_gene: NA
abundance: few
v_gene: TRBV6-5
j_gene: TRBJ2-3
CDR3nt: TGTGCCAGCAGTTACTCGAGGGGTAATACGCAGTATTTT
CDR3aa: CASSYSRGNTQYF

d_gene: TRBD2
abundance: NA
v_gene: TRBV7-2
j_gene: TRBJ2-1
CDR3nt: TGTGCCAGCAGCCCGGCCCCCGGGACTAGCATATTAAATGAGCAGTTCTTC
CDR3aa: CASSPAPGTSILNEQFF

d_gene: TRBD1
abundance: NA
v_gene: TRBV7-9
j_gene: TRBJ2-5
CDR3nt: TGTGCCAGCAGCTTTCCGGGACAGGGGATGCAAGAGACCCAGTACTTC
CDR3aa: CASSFPGQGMQETQYF

d_gene: NA
abundance: NA
v_gene: TRBV12-3/TRBV12-4
j_gene: TRBJ1-5
CDR3nt: TGTGCCAGCAGTCCCGGGGGCAGGGTACAGCATTTT
CDR3aa: CASSPGGRVQHF

d_gene: NA
abundance: few
v_gene: TRBV10-1
j_gene: TRBJ1-2
CDR3nt: TGCGCCAGTTCAGGAGACTATGGCTACACCTTC
CDR3aa: CASSGDYGYTF

d_gene: TRBD1
abundance: NA
v_gene: TRBV6-5
j_gene: TRBJ1-2
CDR3nt: TGTGCCAGCAGTTACGCGCAGGGGGTCAACTATGGCTACACCTTC
CDR3aa: CASSYAQGVNYGYTF

d_gene: NA
abundance: NA
v_gene: TRBV18
j_gene: TRBJ1-1
CDR3nt: TGTGCCAGCTCACCACCCGGCAGGAACACTGAAGCTTTCTTT
CDR3aa: CASSPPGRNTEAFF

d_gene: NA
abundance: NA
v_gene: TRBV10-3
j_gene: TRBJ2-7
CDR3nt: TGTGCCACCGGGGGCGGGGGCTACGAGCAGTACTTC
CDR3aa: CATGGGGYEQYF

d_gene: TRBD2
abundance: NA
v_gene: TRBV6-5
j_gene: TRBJ2-7
CDR3nt: TGTGCCAGCAGGTCTACTAGCGGCGAGCAGTACTTC
CDR3aa: CASRSTSGEQYF

d_gene: NA
abundance: NA
v_gene: TRBV14
j_gene: TRBJ1-5
CDR3nt: TGTGCCAGCAGCCAAGAGCGGGGTAGCAATCAGCCCCAGCATTTT
CDR3aa: CASSQERGSNQPQHF

d_gene: NA
abundance: few
v_gene: TRBV5-1
j_gene: TRBJ1-5
CDR3nt: TGCGCCACCATAGGCAGATGGGAAACCTCTCATCAGCCCCAGCATTTT
CDR3aa: CATIGRWETSHQPQHF

d_gene: NA
abundance: NA
v_gene: TRBV7-9
j_gene: TRBJ1-1
CDR3nt: TGTGCCAGCAGCGAATCGGGAGGCTACACTGAAGCTTTCTTT
CDR3aa: CASSESGGYTEAFF

d_gene: NA
abundance: NA
v_gene: TRBV15
j_gene: TRBJ2-7
CDR3nt: TGTGCCACCAGCAGAGACAACAGGGCCAACTACGAGCAGTACTTC
CDR3aa: CATSRDNRANYEQYF

d_gene: NA
abundance: once
v_gene: TRBV2
j_gene: TRBJ2-2
CDR3nt: TGTGCCAGCAGTGATACGGGGTTCGGGGAGCTGTTTTTT
CDR3aa: CASSDTGFGELFF

d_gene: NA
abundance: NA
v_gene: TRBV4-1
j_gene: TRBJ1-2
CDR3nt: TGCGCCAGCAGCCACGGGGACCGCCGAAACTATGGCTACACCTTC
CDR3aa: CASSHGDRRNYGYTF

d_gene: NA
abundance: NA
v_gene: TRBV18
j_gene: TRBJ1-5
CDR3nt: TGTGCCAGCTCACCAGGCAGCAATCAGCCCCAGCATTTT
CDR3aa: CASSPGSNQPQHF

d_gene: TRBD1
abundance: once
v_gene: TRBV18
j_gene: TRBJ1-1
CDR3nt: TGTGCCAGCTCACCACGATCCCTCCCGAGGACAGGGGTGAGGAGGGTGGACACTGAAGCTTTCTTT
CDR3aa: CASSPRSLPRTGVRRVDTEAFF

d_gene: NA
abundance: NA
v_gene: TRBV28
j_gene: TRBJ2-7
CDR3nt: TGTGCCAGCAGGCCGGGGCCTAGAGAAAAAGGGCAGTACTTC
CDR3aa: CASRPGPREKGQYF

d_gene: TRBD1
abundance: NA
v_gene: TRBV5-1
j_gene: TRBJ2-1
CDR3nt: TGCGCCAGCAGCTTCCAGGGGGCCTTCAATGAGCAGTTCTTC
CDR3aa: CASSFQGAFNEQFF

d_gene: TRBD2
abundance: NA
v_gene: TRBV4-1
j_gene: TRBJ2-2
CDR3nt: TGCGCCAGCAGCCACGCTGGGACTAGCGGGGGTTGGACCGGGGAGCTGTTTTTT
CDR3aa: CASSHAGTSGGWTGELFF

d_gene: NA
abundance: NA
v_gene: TRBV6-5
j_gene: TRBJ2-7
CDR3nt: TGTGCCAGCAGTTATCGCGTAAGCTCCTACGAGCAGTACTTC
CDR3aa: CASSYRVSSYEQYF

d_gene: TRBD1
abundance: NA
v_gene: TRBV29-1
j_gene: TRBJ1-2
CDR3nt: TGCAGCGTCTACGATAGACAGGGGAATGGCTACACCTTC
CDR3aa: CSVYDRQGNGYTF

d_gene: TRBD2
abundance: once
v_gene: TRBV11-2
j_gene: TRBJ2-2
CDR3nt: TGTGCCAGCAGCTTACGAGCGGGAGGTGGCACCGGGGAGCTGTTTTTT
CDR3aa: CASSLRAGGGTGELFF

d_gene: NA
abundance: NA
v_gene: TRBV11-2
j_gene: TRBJ2-1
CDR3nt: TGTGCCAGCAACGAACAGACGGGAGTTGAGCAGTTCTTC
CDR3aa: CASNEQTGVEQFF

d_gene: NA
abundance: few
v_gene: TRBV7-2
j_gene: TRBJ2-7
CDR3nt: TGTGCCAGCAGCCTAGTAGAAAGATACGAGCAGTACTTC
CDR3aa: CASSLVERYEQYF

d_gene: NA
abundance: few
v_gene: TRBV21-1
j_gene: TRBJ1-1
CDR3nt: TGTGCCAGCAGCAAAGCGGGGCCCTCTCAGGTGACTGAAGCTTTCTTT
CDR3aa: CASSKAGPSQVTEAFF